This T cell receptor (beta chain) stems from a study of blood T cells in healthy people across ages. Together with a sample-barcoded 5' primer, a J-beta primer mix was included in a second PCR lasting about 6 to 12 cycles. TCRdb re-called the 5' RACE reads with MiXCR, one entry per CDR3 protein. Among some 760,000 distinct CDR3 sequences listed, just under 25% were seen once. This clonotype was seen more than once but under ten times. Trimming took 4 bases from V and 4 from J; bases not matched to a gene: 3. The CDR3 extends over 13 amino acids. The sample also formed part of further work on T cells of mothers and their children.

The rearrangement uses TRBV12-3 or TRBV12-4 and TRBJ2-5; TRBD1 matches 7 bases. The sequencing sample was made of blood. This sequence originates from a boy under 18 in good health. CDR3: CASSSRDRETQYF. The CDR3 nucleotides are TGTGCCAGCAGTTCCCGGGACAGAGAGACCCAGTACTTC.